The clone carrying this T cell receptor (beta chain) occurred a few times. TCRdb called the 5' RACE reads again in MiXCR, with one record for every CDR3 protein. Of 200,000 to 300,000 distinct CDR3 sequences in the sample, approximately 15% were seen once. The source of the sample is a study of T-cell memory formation after mild COVID-19. V was trimmed by 3 bases and J by 1 base, leaving 13 bases between them. CDR1 and CDR2 from the germline V gene are MGHDK and SYGVNS. There are 17 residues in the CDR3. Sequenced sample: PBMCs or a T cell subset sorted from them (not recorded which). This rearrangement joins TRBV25-1 to TRBJ1-6; D is perhaps TRBD1 (5 bases). The sequence came from a man younger than 35 who had mild COVID-19 (a few samples of this study predate the infection). Cell type and time point are not known. The CDR3 sequence: CASSDWGDRSYNSPLHF. The CDR3 DNA follows: TGTGCCAGCAGTGACTGGGGGGATCGGTCCTATAATTCACCCCTCCACTTT. Using reference TRBV25-1 and TRBJ1-6 for the parts outside the CDR3, the full variable domain is EADIYQTPRYLVIGTGKKITLECSQTMGHDKMYWYQQDPGMELHLIHYSYGVNSTEKGDLSSESTVSRIRTEHFPLTLESARPSHTSQYLCASSDWGDRSYNSPLHFGNGTRLTVT.